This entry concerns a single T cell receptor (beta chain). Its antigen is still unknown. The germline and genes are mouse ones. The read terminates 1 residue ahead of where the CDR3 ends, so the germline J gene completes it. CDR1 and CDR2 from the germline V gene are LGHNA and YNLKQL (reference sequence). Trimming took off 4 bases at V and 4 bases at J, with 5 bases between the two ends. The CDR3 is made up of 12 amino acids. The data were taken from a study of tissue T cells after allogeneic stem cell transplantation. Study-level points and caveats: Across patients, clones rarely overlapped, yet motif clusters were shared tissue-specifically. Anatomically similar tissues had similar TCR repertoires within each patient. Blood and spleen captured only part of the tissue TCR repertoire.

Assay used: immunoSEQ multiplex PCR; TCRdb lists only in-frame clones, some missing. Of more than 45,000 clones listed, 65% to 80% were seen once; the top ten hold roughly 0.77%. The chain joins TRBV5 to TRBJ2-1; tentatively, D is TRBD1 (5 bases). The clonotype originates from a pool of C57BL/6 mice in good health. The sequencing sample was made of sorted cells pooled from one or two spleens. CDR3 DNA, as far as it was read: TGTGCCAGCAGCCGACAGTATGCTGAGCAGTTC. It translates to CASSRQYAEQF. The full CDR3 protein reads CASSRQYAEQFF.